The source of this T cell receptor (beta chain) is a study of immune evolution from preneoplasia to lung adenocarcinoma. Patients had resection in Japan or China between about 2013 and 2017. Nucleic acids came from premalignant or tumor cells enriched by macro-dissection. About this clone: Antigen: not known.

Study outcomes and limitations: Top clone share appeared to fall from AAH through AIS, MIA, adenocarcinoma. Clonality was highest in normal lung, lower in later-stage lesions apparently.

The table came from immunoSEQ multiplex PCR; TCRdb's copy has only in-frame clones and leaves some out. The sample lists thousands of clones, around 86% occurring once. The V end was cut by 5 bases, the J end by 8 bases, with 16 bases between. The CDR3 consists of 13 residues. Germline loops: CDR1 SEHNR, CDR2 FQNEAQ (reference sequence). The sequenced sample consisted of FFPE invasive lung adenocarcinoma tissue. The chain uses TRBV7-9 and TRBJ2-7; D is perhaps TRBD1 (5 bases). The source is a person aged 60 to 70 with lung adenocarcinoma. The CDR3 DNA is TGTGCCAGCAGCGCCTCAGGGTCTGTAAAGCAGTACTTC. Translated, it gives CASSASGSVKQYF. Looking up the rest from reference TRBV7-9 and TRBJ2-7 gives the full variable domain: DTGVSQNPRHKITKRGQNVTFRCDPISEHNRLYWYRQTLGQGPEFLTYFQNEAQLEKSRLLSDRFSAERPKGSFSTLEIQRTEQGDSAMYLCASSASGSVKQYFGPGTRLTVT.